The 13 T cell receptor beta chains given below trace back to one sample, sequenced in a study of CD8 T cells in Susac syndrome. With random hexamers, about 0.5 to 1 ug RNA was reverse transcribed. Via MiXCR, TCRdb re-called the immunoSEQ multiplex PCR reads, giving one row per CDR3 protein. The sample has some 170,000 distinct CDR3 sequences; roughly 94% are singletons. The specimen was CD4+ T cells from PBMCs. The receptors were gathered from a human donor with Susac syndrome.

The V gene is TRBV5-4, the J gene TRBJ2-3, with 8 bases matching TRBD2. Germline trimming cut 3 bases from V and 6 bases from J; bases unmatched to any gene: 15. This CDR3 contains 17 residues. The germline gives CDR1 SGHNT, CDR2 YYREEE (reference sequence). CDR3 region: CASSWGGTSRILDTQYF. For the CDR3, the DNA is TGTGCCAGCAGCTGGGGCGGGACTAGTCGTATTCTGGATACGCAGTATTTT.

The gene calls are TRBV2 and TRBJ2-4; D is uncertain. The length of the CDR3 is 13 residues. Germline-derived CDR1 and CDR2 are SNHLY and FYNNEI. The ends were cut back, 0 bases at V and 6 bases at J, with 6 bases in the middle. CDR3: CASSEARLNIQYF. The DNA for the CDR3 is TGTGCCAGCAGTGAAGCCCGACTAAACATTCAGTACTTC.

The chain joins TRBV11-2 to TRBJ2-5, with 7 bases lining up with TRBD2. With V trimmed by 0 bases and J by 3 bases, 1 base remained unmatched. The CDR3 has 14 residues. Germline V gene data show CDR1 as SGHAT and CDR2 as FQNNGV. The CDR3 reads CASSLDLAEETQYF. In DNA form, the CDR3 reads TGTGCCAGCAGCTTAGATCTAGCGGAAGAGACCCAGTACTTC.

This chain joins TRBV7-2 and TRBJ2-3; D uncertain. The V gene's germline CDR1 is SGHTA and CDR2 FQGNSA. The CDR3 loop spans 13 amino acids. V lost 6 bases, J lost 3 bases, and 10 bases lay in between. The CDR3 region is CASSKTLTDTQYF. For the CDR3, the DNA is TGTGCCAGCAGTAAGACACTGACAGATACGCAGTATTTT.

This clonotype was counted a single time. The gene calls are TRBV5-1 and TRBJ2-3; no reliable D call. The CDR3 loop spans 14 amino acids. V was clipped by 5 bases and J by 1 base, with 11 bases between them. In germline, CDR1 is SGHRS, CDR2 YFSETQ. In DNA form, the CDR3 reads TGCGCCAGCAGGAACAGTGTGGGCACAGATACGCAGTATTTT. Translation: CASRNSVGTDTQYF.

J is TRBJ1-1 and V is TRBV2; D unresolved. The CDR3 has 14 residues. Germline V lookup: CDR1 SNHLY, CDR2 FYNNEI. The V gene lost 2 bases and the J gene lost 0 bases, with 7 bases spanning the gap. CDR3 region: CASSERYMNTEAFF. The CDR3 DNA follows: TGTGCCAGCAGTGAAAGATACATGAACACTGAAGCTTTCTTT.

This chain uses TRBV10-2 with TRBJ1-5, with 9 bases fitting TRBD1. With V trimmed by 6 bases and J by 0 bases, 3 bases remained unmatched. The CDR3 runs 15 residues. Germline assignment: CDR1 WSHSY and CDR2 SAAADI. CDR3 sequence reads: CASRTGGGSNQPQHF. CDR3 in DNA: TGCGCCAGCAGGACAGGGGGGGGTAGCAATCAGCCCCAGCATTTT.

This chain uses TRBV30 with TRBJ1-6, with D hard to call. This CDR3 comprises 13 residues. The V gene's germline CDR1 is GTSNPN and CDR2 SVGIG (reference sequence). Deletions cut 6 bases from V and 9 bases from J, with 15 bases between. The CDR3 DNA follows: TGTGCCTGTCGCGGGCCTTGGGGTTCACCCCTCCACTTT. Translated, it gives CACRGPWGSPLHF.

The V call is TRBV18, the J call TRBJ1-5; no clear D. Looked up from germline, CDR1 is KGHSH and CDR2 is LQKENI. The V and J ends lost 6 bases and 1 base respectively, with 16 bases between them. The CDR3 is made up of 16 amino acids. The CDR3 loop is CASSRTSTASNQPQHF. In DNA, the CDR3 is TGTGCCAGCTCGCGAACATCGACGGCCAGCAATCAGCCCCAGCATTTT. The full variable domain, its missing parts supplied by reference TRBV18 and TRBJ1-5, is NAGVMQNPRHLVRRRGQEARLRCSPMKGHSHVYWYRQLPEEGLKFMVYLQKENIIDESGMPKERFSAEFPKEGPSILRIQQVVRGDSAAYFCASSRTSTASNQPQHFGDGTRLSIL.

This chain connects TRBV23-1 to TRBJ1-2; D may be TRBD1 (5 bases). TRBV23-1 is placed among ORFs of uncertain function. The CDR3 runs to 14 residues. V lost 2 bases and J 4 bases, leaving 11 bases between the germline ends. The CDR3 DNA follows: TGCGCCAGCAGTCAACGGGGACCGATCTATGGCTACACCTTC. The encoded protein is CASSQRGPIYGYTF.

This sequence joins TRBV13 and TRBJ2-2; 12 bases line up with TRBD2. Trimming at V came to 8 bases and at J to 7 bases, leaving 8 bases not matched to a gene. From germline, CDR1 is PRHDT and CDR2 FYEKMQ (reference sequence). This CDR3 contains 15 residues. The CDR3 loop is CASAKRGLAGGELFF. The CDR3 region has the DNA TGTGCCAGCGCGAAACGGGGACTAGCGGGCGGGGAGCTGTTTTTT.

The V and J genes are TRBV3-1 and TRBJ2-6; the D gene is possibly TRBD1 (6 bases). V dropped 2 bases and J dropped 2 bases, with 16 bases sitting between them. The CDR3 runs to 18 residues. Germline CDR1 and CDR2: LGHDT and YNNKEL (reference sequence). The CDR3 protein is CASSQWGQGIPGANVLTF. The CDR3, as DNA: TGTGCCAGCAGCCAATGGGGGCAGGGGATCCCTGGGGCCAACGTCCTGACTTTC.

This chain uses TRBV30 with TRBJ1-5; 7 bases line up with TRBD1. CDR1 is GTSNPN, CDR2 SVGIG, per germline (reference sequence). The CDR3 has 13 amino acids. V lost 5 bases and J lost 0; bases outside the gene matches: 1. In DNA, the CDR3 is TGTGCCTGGGGGACAGTTAGCAATCAGCCCCAGCATTTT. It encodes CAWGTVSNQPQHF.